The present entry profiles one TCR beta chain with its context. The entry originates in a study of blood T cell repertoires in COVID-19. Profiled with immunoSEQ multiplex PCR; TCRdb holds only in-frame clones, not every one. The sample consists of some 250,000 clones, around 88% of them appearing once. CDR3 length equals 16 residues. The V gene's germline CDR1 is LGHNA and CDR2 YNFKEQ. V lost 1 base and J lost 8, with 15 bases in between. The V gene is TRBV4-2, the J gene TRBJ1-6, with D possibly TRBD1 on 6 matching bases. The sequence derives from a middle-aged woman with acute COVID-19. Sequencing input: PBMCs or T cells enriched from blood (not recorded which). The CDR3 loop is CASSQVDRTEDSPLHF. The CDR3 bases are TGTGCCAGCAGCCAAGTGGATAGGACAGAAGATTCACCCCTCCACTTT.